This T cell receptor (beta chain) was documented in a study of beta chain features in type 1 diabetes. Regarding the study as a whole: Overrepresentation of cells with high TCR expression could result from cDNA sequencing.

CDR1 SGHVS and CDR2 FQNEAQ come from the germline V gene. The CDR3 totals 12 residues. V lost 9 bases and J lost 2, with 11 bases in between. Sorted populations were all over 95% pure. The sequenced template was cDNA made from the entire isolated RNA. The repertoire was sequenced with immunoSEQ multiplex PCR; TCRdb's copy has only in-frame clones and lacks some. Of 250,000 to 300,000 clones listed, roughly 8% were seen once; the top ten hold approximately 0.93%. This clone turned up a few times. Its antigen is not identified. The TCR comes from a young woman in good health. What was sequenced was central memory CD4+ T cells from blood. The gene calls are TRBV7-8 and TRBJ2-7; the D is unclear. CDR3 in DNA: TGTGCCAGTTATGACTTTCCCTACGAGCAGTACTTC. It translates to CASYDFPYEQYF. Full variable domain (rest looked up from reference TRBV7-8 and TRBJ2-7): GAGVSQSPRYKVAKRGQDVALRCDPISGHVSLFWYQQALGQGPEFLTYFQNEAQLDKSGLPSDRFFAERPEGSVSTLKIQRTQQEDSAVYLCASYDFPYEQYFGPGTRLTVT.